This T cell receptor beta chain came from a study of shared clonotypes between healthy human individuals. Germline trimming cut 6 bases from V and 6 bases from J; bases unmatched to any gene: 4. This CDR3 spans 13 amino acids. Looked up from germline, CDR1 is SNHLY and CDR2 is FYNNEI. The study, taken as a whole, reports: Some clonotypes were shared by all four sorted-subset donors, while others were not shared. The non-shared ones had lower generation probabilities than the shared ones.

Method: immunoSEQ multiplex PCR; TCRdb's copy keeps in-frame clones and lacks some. The sample records a few hundred thousand clones, around 95% being singletons. A remark on this clone: What it recognizes is unknown.

The naive CD8 population came from CD45RO-negative cells selected for CCR7, without terminally differentiated effector memory CD45RA+ cells. This receptor was obtained from a woman in her 30s in good health. The chain carries TRBV2 and TRBJ2-1; TRBD2 matches 8 bases. The sample consisted of naive CD8+ T cells sorted from blood. CDR3 in amino acids: CASRGGLVNEQFF. The CDR3 DNA reads as TGTGCCAGCAGAGGGGGACTAGTCAATGAGCAGTTCTTC.